These 5 T cell receptor beta chains were sequenced from one sample in a study of blood T cell repertoires in COVID-19. The method was immunoSEQ multiplex PCR; TCRdb's version includes in-frame clones alone and lacks a portion of them. The sample shows under 200,000 clones, around 85% of them seen only once. Sequencing input: peripheral blood. The receptors shown here come from a man in his 70s with active or convalescent COVID-19.

The rearrangement joins TRBV11-2 to TRBJ2-7; 11 bases are a match to TRBD2. The CDR3 totals 19 residues. In germline, CDR1 is SGHAT, CDR2 FQNNGV. The trim removed 4 bases at V and 1 base at J, leaving 15 bases unmatched. CDR3 loop: CASSSRMSGASGGSYEQYF. CDR3 bases: TGTGCCAGCAGCTCACGCATGTCTGGGGCTAGCGGGGGGTCCTACGAGCAGTACTTC.

The chain combines TRBV30 with TRBJ1-1; D may be TRBD1 (5 bases). The CDR3 is 11 amino acids. Germline CDR1 and CDR2: GTSNPN and SVGIG (reference sequence). Deletions cut 4 bases from V and 5 bases from J, with 8 bases between. CDR3 residues: CAWTGMTEAFF. The CDR3 nucleotides read TGTGCCTGGACAGGGATGACTGAAGCTTTCTTT.

This chain joins TRBV6-2 or TRBV6-3 and TRBJ2-7; 8 bases are a match to TRBD2. V shed 5 bases, J shed 2 bases, and the junction held 5 bases outside the gene matches. This CDR3 has 14 amino acids. Germline V lookup: CDR1 MNHEY, CDR2 SVGEGT. DNA for the CDR3: TGTGCCAGCAGTCAAGAACTAGCGGCCTACGAGCAGTACTTC. Its translation is CASSQELAAYEQYF.

The J gene is TRBJ2-7, the V gene TRBV30, with unresolved D. Deletions cut 2 bases from V and 1 base from J, with 12 bases between. CDR3 length: 14 amino acids. From germline, CDR1 is GTSNPN and CDR2 SVGIG (reference sequence). CDR3 region: CAWSPHLRSYEQYF. CDR3 in DNA: TGTGCCTGGAGTCCCCACCTCAGATCCTACGAGCAGTACTTC.

The rearrangement uses TRBV27 and TRBJ1-5; D possibly corresponds to TRBD1 (5 bases). There are 16 residues in the CDR3. Trimming removed 1 base at V and 3 bases at J, with 13 bases between. Looked up from germline, CDR1 is MNHEY and CDR2 is SMNVEV (reference sequence). The CDR3 loop is CASSLLGDMNNQPQHF. DNA for the CDR3: TGTGCCAGCAGTTTATTAGGGGATATGAACAATCAGCCCCAGCATTTT.